The source of this T cell receptor beta chain is a study of spatial heterogeneity in lung cancer. Study background: As counted in raw reads, each unique TCR and UMI combination appeared more than ten times on average.

Broader study findings: TCRs found ubiquitously expanded in tumor appeared in blood more at resection than at follow-up.

Unmatched junction bases numbered 12, after V lost 5 bases and J lost 3 bases. The CDR3 has 16 amino acids. Germline V gene data show CDR1 as SEHNR and CDR2 as FQNEAQ (reference sequence). Using its own MiXCR run on the 5' RACE reads, TCRdb lists one record per CDR3 protein. The table includes tens of thousands of distinct CDR3 sequences, over 4.5% detected once. As to time point: sample taken at primary tumor resection. Unsorted whole RNA of tumor, nontumor lung or frozen PBMC was sequenced. This clonotype was recorded at least ten times. As yet, its antigen is unknown. This TCR came from a male donor with early-stage non-small cell lung cancer. Material: PBMCs, obtained at surgery. This chain connects TRBV7-9 to TRBJ2-5; the match to TRBD1 covers 7 bases. The CDR3 DNA follows: TGTGCCAGCAGCCCCCCGCAGGGGGATTCTAAAGAGACCCAGTACTTC. It is translated as CASSPPQGDSKETQYF.